This TCR beta chain was recorded in a study of T-cell reconstitution after alpha-beta-depleted transplantation in children. Findings of the study overall: Roughly two months post-transplant, alpha-beta T cells reportedly originated from several hundred graft clones that had expanded. Among T cells one year after transplant, newly produced cells accounted for most counts and diversity.

V dropped 2 bases and J dropped 4; count of bases not matched to a gene: 10. Germline CDR1 reads MGHRA; CDR2 reads YSYEKL. The CDR3 sequence is 16 residues long. Unique molecular identifiers were used to barcode this TCRbeta library. Via MiXCR, TCRdb re-called the PCR reads, giving one row per CDR3 protein. The sample holds about 300,000 distinct CDR3 sequences, roughly 7.8% seen once. The sample holds a few counts of this clonotype. Its target is not known. This TCR was recovered from a female patient aged 2-10 years who had a stem cell transplant for Fanconi anemia, so the T cells may come from the graft donor. Sample: peripheral blood, taken 360 days after TCRalphabeta/CD19-depleted stem cell transplant. The chain employs TRBV4-1 and TRBJ2-7; 8 bases fit TRBD1. CDR3 protein: CASSQIPGQGGYEQYF. In nucleotides, the CDR3 is TGCGCCAGCAGCCAAATTCCCGGACAGGGCGGATACGAGCAGTACTTC.